Listed below are T cell receptor beta chains from one sample, sequenced in a study of vaccination and CD4 T cells after COVID-19. No antigen is known for these receptors. TCRdb re-called the PCR reads through MiXCR, storing one row per CDR3 protein. The sample contains tens of thousands of distinct CDR3 sequences, roughly 60% of which appear only once. The source material was CD4+ T cells from blood, cultured in vitro. The receptors were sampled from a human donor who had recovered from COVID-19. Each CDR3 is given with its conserved first and last residue. D genes are given only for firm matches. Rows give clone size only sometimes, using once, few, many, or a class for an expanded clone.

d_call: TRBD1
v_call: TRBV28
j_call: TRBJ2-7
cdr3_length: 15
clone_size: -
cdr3_nt: TGTGCCAGCAGTTATCAGAGGGACAGTTCCTACGAGCAGTACTTC
cdr3_aa: CASSYQRDSSYEQYF

d_call: -
v_call: TRBV7-7
j_call: TRBJ1-1
cdr3_length: 11
clone_size: few
cdr3_nt: TGTGCTAGCAGCGTAAGTCATGAAGCTTTCTTT
cdr3_aa: CASSVSHEAFF

d_call: -
v_call: TRBV27
j_call: TRBJ2-5
cdr3_length: 17
clone_size: -
cdr3_nt: TGTGCCAGCAGTCAGAAAAAGGGAGTCCAGGGTCAAGAGACCCAGTACTTC
cdr3_aa: CASSQKKGVQGQETQYF

d_call: -
v_call: TRBV19
j_call: TRBJ2-2
cdr3_length: 12
clone_size: few
cdr3_nt: TGTCCGCTAGCGAGGAACACCGGGGAGCTGTTTTTT
cdr3_aa: CPLARNTGELFF

d_call: -
v_call: TRBV6-1
j_call: TRBJ1-5
cdr3_length: 18
clone_size: -
cdr3_nt: TGTGCCAGCACTACCCAAGCTCCGGGGTCCTATAGCAATCAGCCCCAGCATTTT
cdr3_aa: CASTTQAPGSYSNQPQHF

d_call: -
v_call: TRBV6-1
j_call: TRBJ2-1
cdr3_length: 14
clone_size: -
cdr3_nt: TGTGCCAGCACTTGGGACCCGGGGTCCAATGAGCAGTTCTTC
cdr3_aa: CASTWDPGSNEQFF

d_call: -
v_call: TRBV20-1
j_call: TRBJ2-3
cdr3_length: 15
clone_size: -
cdr3_nt: TGCAGTGCTACAAGAGCGGATTCTAGCACAGATACGCAGTATTTT
cdr3_aa: CSATRADSSTDTQYF

d_call: -
v_call: TRBV20-1
j_call: TRBJ2-7
cdr3_length: 11
clone_size: -
cdr3_nt: TGCAGTGCTTGGGACCACAGGGCGAAGTACTTC
cdr3_aa: CSAWDHRAKYF

d_call: TRBD1
v_call: TRBV5-1
j_call: TRBJ1-1
cdr3_length: 16
clone_size: -
cdr3_nt: TGCGCCAGCAGCTGGAGGGACAGTCTTCGGAACACTGAAGCTTTCTTT
cdr3_aa: CASSWRDSLRNTEAFF

d_call: -
v_call: TRBV6-2/TRBV6-3
j_call: TRBJ1-1
cdr3_length: 13
clone_size: -
cdr3_nt: TGTGCCAGCAGTTACTGGGGGAACACTGAAGCTTTCTTT
cdr3_aa: CASSYWGNTEAFF

d_call: TRBD1
v_call: TRBV7-2
j_call: TRBJ1-2
cdr3_length: 13
clone_size: -
cdr3_nt: TGTGCCAGCAGCTCATTACAGGGGGGGGGCTACACCTTC
cdr3_aa: CASSSLQGGGYTF

d_call: TRBD1
v_call: TRBV19
j_call: TRBJ2-3
cdr3_length: 14
clone_size: -
cdr3_nt: TGTGCCAGTTCCCACAGGGGGCATAGAGATACGCAGTATTTT
cdr3_aa: CASSHRGHRDTQYF

d_call: -
v_call: TRBV6-5
j_call: TRBJ1-1
cdr3_length: 15
clone_size: -
cdr3_nt: TGTGCCAGCAGTTACGTACAGGCGGGGAGCACTGAAGCTTTCTTT
cdr3_aa: CASSYVQAGSTEAFF